The clone carrying this T cell receptor (beta chain) was seen just once. Trimming at V came to 3 bases and at J to 5 bases, leaving 7 bases not matched to a gene. This CDR3 spans 15 amino acids. CDR1 and CDR2 (germline): GTSNPN, SVGIG (reference sequence). Libraries were prepared by immunoSEQ multiplex PCR; TCRdb keeps only in-frame clonotypes and omits some of them. In the table there are some 14,000 clones, over 70% of which are singletons. This sample is part of a study of T cell repertoires in ileal Crohn's disease. The time point denotes: neoterminal ileum biopsy at postoperative endoscopy, about 6 months after surgery.

Sequencing was performed on ileal tissue. The receptor was derived from an adult with Crohn's disease. The V and J genes are TRBV30 and TRBJ1-4, with 9 bases aligning to TRBD1. The CDR3, as DNA: TGTGCCTGGAGCCCAGTAGGGACAGGGAATGAAAAACTGTTTTTT. This codes for CAWSPVGTGNEKLFF.